This T cell receptor beta chain was found in a study of radiotherapy plus CTLA-4 blockade in lung cancer. This clone was seen only once. Its antigen is not identified. Study results and limitations: Blood saw expansion of tumor-derived TCR clones after radiotherapy plus ipilimumab.

Profiling relied on immunoSEQ multiplex PCR, and the TCRdb table lists in-frame clones only, not all of them. The repertoire consists of 71,000 or so clones, with around 87% occurring once and the leading ten covering 0.85% to 0.95%. Unmatched junction bases numbered 10, after V lost 5 bases and J lost 0 bases. The CDR3 totals 16 residues. Germline assignment: CDR1 GTSNPN and CDR2 SVGIG (reference sequence). The starting material was peripheral blood, obtained from a patient treated with radiotherapy plus ipilimumab. The clonotype originates from a human donor with non-small cell lung cancer who had stable disease on radiotherapy plus ipilimumab. The genes are TRBV30 and TRBJ2-7, with 10 bases fitting TRBD1. The DNA for the CDR3 is TGTGCCTGGCCCTCCCGGGACAGGGGCGCCTCCTACGAGCAGTACTTC. Protein sequence: CAWPSRDRGASYEQYF.